This T cell receptor (beta chain) comes out of a study of blood T cell repertoires in COVID-19. Enrolled through a virtual design, the participants were between 18 and 89 years of age and came from approximately 25 US areas. Participant-reported clinical history was the basis for cohort assignment. Recovery meant two consecutive negative NP/OP PCR tests, professional clearance, or resolved symptoms. Germline V lookup: CDR1 SNHLY, CDR2 FYNNEI. This CDR3 spans 13 amino acids. Trimming took off 4 bases at V and 4 bases at J, with 7 bases between the two ends. Profiled with immunoSEQ multiplex PCR; TCRdb holds only in-frame clones, not every one. Of fewer than 450,000 clones in the sample, about 92% were seen once.

Sequenced sample: PBMCs or T cells enriched from blood (not recorded which). This chain uses TRBV2 with TRBJ2-2, with D possibly TRBD2 on 5 matching bases. The TCR comes from a man aged 18 to 29 who had recovered from COVID-19. The CDR3 region is CASSVDFTGELFF. As DNA, the CDR3 is TGTGCCAGCAGTGTGGACTTCACCGGGGAGCTGTTTTTT.